Following are 17 T cell receptor beta chains from one sample sequenced in a study of CD8 T cells in ankylosing spondylitis. Broader study findings: Characteristic, it appeared, of ankylosing spondylitis blood was a TCR beta motif of about eight highly homologous variants.

TCRdb re-analysed the 5' RACE reads in MiXCR, keeping a single row per CDR3 protein. This sample has roughly 440,000 distinct CDR3 sequences; 17% occur once, and the top ten carry approximately 0.97%. These receptors are not linked to any known antigen. Sequenced sample: blood, either unsorted or a sorted T cell fraction (not recorded which). The source is a male donor with ankylosing spondylitis.

This clonotype was seen a few times. The V gene is TRBV12-3 or TRBV12-4, the J gene TRBJ2-5; D gene uncertain. V was trimmed by 2 bases and J by 5 bases, leaving 15 bases between them. The CDR3 consists of 15 residues. CDR3 DNA sequence: TGTGCCAGCAGTTTATTGAGTAGTGGGTGGGAGACCCAGTACTTC. Its translation: CASSLLSSGWETQYF.

This clonotype was seen a handful of times. The chain employs TRBV20-1 and TRBJ2-7; 13 positions agree with TRBD2. The trim removed 6 bases at V and 5 bases at J, leaving 10 bases unmatched. Germline V gene lookup returns CDR1 DFQATT and CDR2 SNEGSKA (reference sequence). The CDR3 has 15 amino acids. CDR3 sequence: CSAEPGTSGNNEQYF. The CDR3 nucleotides read TGCAGTGCGGAACCAGGGACTAGCGGGAACAACGAGCAGTACTTC.

This clonotype was seen a handful of times. The CDR3 protein is CASSPDRWDSPLHF. The CDR3 DNA is TGTGCCAGCAGCCCCGACAGGTGGGACTCACCCCTCCACTTT. The rearrangement links TRBV4-2 to TRBJ1-6; maybe TRBD1 (6 bases). V lost 4 bases and J 10 bases, leaving 14 bases between the germline ends. The CDR3 has 14 amino acids. The germline CDR1 and CDR2 sequences are LGHNA and YNFKEQ.

The chain uses TRBV5-1 and TRBJ2-1, with D possibly matching TRBD2 (6 bases). Germline V CDR1 and CDR2: SGHRS, YFSETQ. This CDR3 has 15 amino acids. Between the trimmed V and J ends, which lost 4 bases and 6 bases, there was a span of 17 bases. This chain's CDR3 is CASSPDGGPFNEQFF. The CDR3 DNA reads TGCGCCAGCAGCCCGGACGGGGGTCCATTCAATGAGCAGTTCTTC.

This clonotype was found once. The conserved final phenylalanine or tryptophan is absent from the CDR3, which likely points to a read error. The rearrangement uses TRBV7-2 and TRBJ1-2; the D gene is possibly TRBD1 (6 bases). Trimming left V 3 bases short and J 2 bases short, with 16 bases between. Germline V gives CDR1 SGHTA, CDR2 FQGNSA. This CDR3 is 16 amino acids long. The CDR3 nucleotides are TGTGCCAGCAGCTTTGATTGGGGGCAGAAGAACTATGGCTACACCTCC. It translates to CASSFDWGQKNYGYTS.

This chain links TRBV7-2 with TRBJ2-5, with unresolved D. Deletions cut 5 bases from V and 7 bases from J, with 14 bases between. The CDR3 loop spans 13 amino acids. Germline V gene lookup returns CDR1 SGHTA and CDR2 FQGNSA. The CDR3 reads CASSPAPPGTQYF. The CDR3 DNA sequence: TGTGCCAGCAGCCCTGCCCCGCCGGGGACCCAGTACTTC.

The sample holds a few counts of this clonotype. The J gene is TRBJ2-3, the V gene TRBV9; 7 bases map to TRBD1. Unmatched junction bases numbered 14, after V lost 4 bases and J lost 0 bases. The CDR3 loop spans 18 amino acids. Per germline, CDR1 SGDLS and CDR2 YYNGEE. CDR3 bases: TGTGCCAGCAGCTTCAGGGGGATGGGGACAGCGAGCACAGATACGCAGTATTTT. Its translation: CASSFRGMGTASTDTQYF.

A few counts support this clonotype. The J gene is TRBJ2-7, the V gene TRBV11-3; tentatively, D is TRBD1 or TRBD2 (6 bases each). The CDR3 is 15 residues long. The V end was cut by 0 bases, the J end by 3 bases, with 12 bases between. CDR1 and CDR2 (germline): SGHNT, YENEEA. The CDR3 DNA reads TGTGCCAGCAGCTTAGATCCGGGGGCTGACTACGAGCAGTACTTC. It specifies CASSLDPGADYEQYF.

This clonotype appeared a few times. This chain links TRBV6-1 with TRBJ2-5; TRBD1 matches at 7 bases. V lost 0 bases, J lost 3 bases, and 7 bases stayed unmatched. Germline CDR1 MNHNS, CDR2 SASEGT. The CDR3 is made up of 16 amino acids. The CDR3 DNA reads as TGTGCCAGCAGTGAAGCCTGGACAGGAATCAAAGAGACCCAGTACTTC. This sequence encodes CASSEAWTGIKETQYF.

This clonotype appeared a few times. The V call is TRBV29-1, the J call TRBJ2-3; TRBD1 or TRBD2 may be the D gene (6 bases each). The CDR3 spans 12 residues. Trimming took off 6 bases at V and 4 bases at J, with 11 bases between the two ends. Germline-derived CDR1 and CDR2 are SQVTM and ANQGSEA. DNA of the CDR3: TGCAGCGTCCGTAGGGGGGCAGATACGCAGTATTTT. It specifies CSVRRGADTQYF.

As DNA, the CDR3 is TGTGCCAGCAGCTCGGGACAGGGAGGGAATGAGCAGTTCTTC. This translates into CASSSGQGGNEQFF. The gene calls are TRBV7-3 and TRBJ2-1; TRBD1 matches 9 bases. Germline V gene sequence: CDR1 SGHTA, CDR2 FQGTGA. The CDR3 runs 14 residues. The junction had 5 bases not matched to a gene; V was cut back by 4 bases and J by 7 bases.

This clonotype has more than one count but fewer than ten. The rearrangement joins TRBV20-1 to TRBJ2-1, with D unclear. Trimming pared 2 bases from V and 8 bases from J, leaving 10 bases between. The length of the CDR3 is 12 residues. The germline V gene encodes CDR1 DFQATT and CDR2 SNEGSKA (reference sequence). This chain's CDR3 is CSARLGRDEQFF. CDR3 nucleotides: TGCAGTGCTAGACTCGGACGGGATGAGCAGTTCTTC.

The CDR3 sequence is CASSLLDRVYNEQFF. The CDR3 DNA reads as TGTGCCAGCAGTTTATTGGACAGGGTCTACAATGAGCAGTTCTTC. The rearrangement uses TRBV28 and TRBJ2-1; 8 bases match TRBD1. The V gene end was trimmed by 1 base and the J gene end by 3 bases; junction bases not matched to a gene: 2. Germline CDR1 is MDHEN and CDR2 is SYDVKM. CDR3 size: 15 residues.

This clonotype has more than one count but fewer than ten. The chain employs TRBV24-1 and TRBJ2-3; tentatively, D is TRBD2 (6 bases). CDR3 length: 14 amino acids. The ends were cut back, 3 bases at V and 1 base at J, with 7 bases in the middle. Germline V gene data show CDR1 as KGHDR and CDR2 as SFDVKD. CDR3 DNA sequence: TGTGCCACCAGTGATCCGGGGGGCACAGATACGCAGTATTTT. This translates into CATSDPGGTDTQYF.

The gene calls are TRBV25-1 and TRBJ1-2, with D possibly being TRBD1 (6 bases). Germline-derived CDR1 and CDR2 are MGHDK and SYGVNS. CDR3 length: 14 amino acids. V lost 4 bases, J lost 0 bases, and 9 bases lay in between. CDR3 amino acids: CASSVPGANYGYTF. CDR3 sequence (DNA): TGTGCCAGCAGTGTGCCAGGGGCTAACTATGGCTACACCTTC.

This clonotype was seen a few times. This chain connects TRBV5-1 to TRBJ1-2; 7 bases are shared with TRBD1. From germline, CDR1 is SGHRS and CDR2 YFSETQ. The CDR3 runs 13 residues. J gave up 7 bases and V 1 base, and 4 bases lay outside the gene matches. The CDR3 DNA sequence: TGCGCCAGCAGCTTGCTACAGGGGTCTGGCTACACCTTC. This sequence encodes CASSLLQGSGYTF. Variable domain in full (rest from reference TRBV5-1 and TRBJ1-2): KAGVTQTPRYLIKTRGQQVTLSCSPISGHRSVSWYQQTPGQGLQFLFEYFSETQRNKGNFPGRFSGRQFSNSRSEMNVSTLELGDSALYLCASSLLQGSGYTFGSGTRLTVV.

The chain combines TRBV30 with TRBJ2-7; possible D gene TRBD2, 6 bases. This CDR3 spans 13 amino acids. Between the trimmed V and J ends, which lost 4 bases and 7 bases, there was a span of 17 bases. CDR1 and CDR2 from the germline V gene are GTSNPN and SVGIG (reference sequence). The CDR3: CAWTPPAGFEQYF. The CDR3 nucleotides read TGTGCCTGGACCCCTCCTGCGGGGTTTGAGCAGTACTTC.